This entry is about one T cell receptor (beta chain). Antigen unknown. This sample stems from a study of a mutant IDH1 vaccine in newly diagnosed glioma. Background on the study: Prior therapy was radiotherapy, temozolomide, or both; most received both. Held at week 35, visit V12 was the safety follow-up, and visit V13 followed at week 47.

Described time point: week 47, end of study. Topical imiquimod was applied with each vaccine dose, which held 300 ug of mutant IDH1 20-mer peptide. Study conclusions and caveats: There were vaccine-induced immune responses in approximately 95% of the patients.

Data came from immunoSEQ multiplex PCR; TCRdb stores just in-frame clones and leaves some out. Of tens of thousands of clones listed, 60% to 80% are singletons. This receptor was obtained from a man aged 45-65 years with glioma. The sample consisted of PBMCs, taken from a glioma patient whose treatment included an IDH1 peptide vaccine.

CDR3 region: CASSEFGEETQYF. CDR3 DNA sequence: TGTGCCAGCAGTGAGTTTGGGGAGGAGACCCAGTACTTC. The genes are TRBV25-1 and TRBJ2-5; maybe TRBD2 (5 bases). The CDR3 has 13 residues. Trimming took off 3 bases at V and 5 bases at J, with 10 bases between the two ends. Germline CDR1 is MGHDK and CDR2 is SYGVNS. Looking up the rest from reference TRBV25-1 and TRBJ2-5 gives the full variable domain: EADIYQTPRYLVIGTGKKITLECSQTMGHDKMYWYQQDPGMELHLIHYSYGVNSTEKGDLSSESTVSRIRTEHFPLTLESARPSHTSQYLCASSEFGEETQYFGPGTRLLVL.